This T cell receptor (beta chain) was sequenced in a study of radiotherapy plus CTLA-4 blockade in lung cancer. Study in general: With roughly a third of patients having disease control, objective responses were seen in about 18%. Study-level results: Reports identified early blood T cell clone dynamics, with interferon-beta, as the best response predictor. Radiotherapy with ipilimumab was followed by blood expansion of tumor-derived clones.

This clone was found once. Its antigen is undetermined. Profiled with immunoSEQ multiplex PCR; TCRdb holds only in-frame clones, not every one. The data contain 60,000 to 85,000 clones, around 84% of them singletons. V trimming: 5 bases; J trimming: 1 base; junction bases outside the gene matches: 4. Germline V lookup: CDR1 SGHNT, CDR2 YENEEA. This CDR3 spans 14 amino acids. Lung cancer patients with chemo-refractory metastatic non-small-cell disease were given focal radiation plus CTLA-4 blockade with ipilimumab. The source of this sequence is a human donor with non-small cell lung cancer who had stable disease on radiotherapy plus ipilimumab. The chain joins TRBV11-3 to TRBJ2-7; TRBD1 matches at 8 bases. The specimen comprised peripheral blood, sampled from a patient treated with radiotherapy plus ipilimumab. This CDR3 is CASSPGQGSYEQYF. CDR3 DNA: TGTGCCAGCAGCCCCGGACAGGGATCCTACGAGCAGTACTTC.